This TCR beta chain is drawn from a study of Graves' ophthalmopathy and Graves' hyperthyroidism. RNA transcripts were the template, and TCR beta CDR3 regions were amplified from them. First-round RT-PCR with HTBI primers preceded a second-round multiplex PCR. From the multiplex PCR reads, TCRdb called clonotypes with MiXCR, one entry per CDR3 protein. There are approximately 330,000 distinct CDR3 sequences in the sample; about a sixth occur only once, and approximately 13% lies in the top ten. Study-level findings and limits: Using 13 signatures, a model distinguished ophthalmopathy from stable hyperthyroidism, reaching around 90% sensitivity and approximately 82% specificity.

If patients had other autoimmune diseases, uncontrolled infections, pregnancy or lactation, they were excluded. The diagnosis was founded upon clinical symptoms, serum thyroxine, TRAb, thyroid ultrasound and orbital computed tomography. The authors isolated PBMCs from around 10 ml of fresh peripheral blood. The sample holds many counts of this clonotype. Its matching antigen is unknown. What was sequenced was peripheral blood. The receptor comes from an adult man with Graves' ophthalmopathy.

DNA of the CDR3: TGTGCCTGGAGTTATTCGACAGGGGGCACGGAGACCCAGTACTTC. Translation gives CAWSYSTGGTETQYF. The chain recombines TRBV30 with TRBJ2-5, with 10 bases that match TRBD1. This CDR3 contains 15 residues. J gave up 5 bases and V 2 bases, and 8 bases lay outside the gene matches. Germline assignment: CDR1 GTSNPN and CDR2 SVGIG (reference sequence).